Following are 14 T cell receptor beta chains from one sample sequenced in a study of identical twins. TCRdb recomputed calls from the 5' RACE reads with MiXCR, one row per CDR3 protein. Of a few hundred thousand distinct CDR3 sequences detected, more than 9% appear once; the ten largest clones hold roughly 3%. This sample also appeared in a second study, on yellow fever vaccine responses in identical twins.

Sequencing was performed on PBMCs. Receptors originate from a woman aged 18 to 35 in good health.

The V gene is TRBV7-2, the J gene TRBJ2-3; 7 bases agree with TRBD1. Per the germline V gene, CDR1 is SGHTA and CDR2 is FQGNSA. V shed 6 bases, J shed 3 bases, and the junction held 6 bases outside the gene matches. The CDR3 is made up of 14 amino acids. The chain's CDR3 is CASSPGQLTDTQYF. The DNA of the CDR3 is TGTGCCAGCAGTCCGGGACAGCTAACAGATACGCAGTATTTT.

This clonotype showed up just a few times. The chain is built from TRBV19 and TRBJ2-5; possible D gene TRBD2, 6 bases. The CDR3 has 15 amino acids. Per the germline V gene, CDR1 is LNHDA and CDR2 is SQIVND (reference sequence). V was pared by 5 bases and J by 5 bases, with 18 bases between. In nucleotides, the CDR3 is TGTGCCAGTAGTTCCTTATACCGGGACTCCGAGACCCAGTACTTC. Translated: CASSSLYRDSETQYF.

The CDR3 bases are TGCGCCAGCAGCCAAGATGCCCCTACCTACGAGCAGTACTTC. Translation gives CASSQDAPTYEQYF. The V and J genes are TRBV4-1 and TRBJ2-7, with D hard to call. V was cut by 0 bases and J by 2 bases, with 8 bases left in between. The CDR3 spans 14 residues. Germline CDR1 and CDR2: MGHRA and YSYEKL.

The chain couples TRBV6-2 or TRBV6-3 to TRBJ2-2; 10 bases are a match to TRBD2. J gave up 5 bases and V 5 bases, and 17 bases lay outside the gene matches. The CDR3 loop spans 19 amino acids. From germline, CDR1 is MNHEY and CDR2 SVGEGT. CDR3 DNA: TGTGCCAGCAGTAACCCCCCTCTAGCGGGAGTAGGTCGGACCGGGGAGCTGTTTTTT. This gives the protein CASSNPPLAGVGRTGELFF.

This clonotype occurred a few times. The chain combines TRBV15 with TRBJ2-3; D gene unclear. The CDR3 consists of 15 residues. CDR1 and CDR2 (germline): LNHNV, YYDKDF (reference sequence). V lost 5 bases and J lost 1, with 13 bases in between. The CDR3 DNA reads TGTGCCACCAGCTTCCGGGCAGCCCGCACAGATACGCAGTATTTT. It is translated as CATSFRAARTDTQYF.

Ten or more counts support this clonotype. The V gene is TRBV12-3 or TRBV12-4, the J gene TRBJ2-6; no reliable D call. The V end lost 5 bases, the J end lost 0 bases, and 2 bases lay between the germline ends. The CDR3 extends over 13 amino acids. CDR3 nucleotides: TGTGCCAGCAGTGCCTCTGGGGCCAACGTCCTGACTTTC. This translates into CASSASGANVLTF.

This clonotype has more than one count but fewer than ten. This chain joins TRBV9 and TRBJ2-3, with D perhaps TRBD2 (7 bases). Deletions cut 5 bases from V and 5 bases from J, with 15 bases between. This CDR3 contains 14 residues. Germline CDR1 is SGDLS and CDR2 is YYNGEE. CDR3 sequence (DNA): TGTGCCAGCAGTGATCGGGGGGCCGTAGATACGCAGTATTTT. Residues: CASSDRGAVDTQYF. Using reference TRBV9 and TRBJ2-3 for the parts outside the CDR3, the full variable domain is DSGVTQTPKHLITATGQRVTLRCSPRSGDLSVYWYQQSLDQGLQFLIQYYNGEERAKGNILERFSAQQFPDLHSELNLSSLELGDSALYFCASSDRGAVDTQYFGPGTRLTVL.

CDR3 in DNA: TGTGCCAGCAGCCCCCCAAGCGGGACAGGGAACAATGAGCAGTTCTTC. Amino acids: CASSPPSGTGNNEQFF. The chain links TRBV7-2 to TRBJ2-1, with 9 bases lining up with TRBD1. V dropped 5 bases and J dropped 5; count of bases not matched to a gene: 10. CDR1 and CDR2 (germline): SGHTA, FQGNSA. The CDR3 runs 16 residues.

This clonotype occurred many times. The chain has TRBV29-1 and TRBJ1-1, with D hard to call. Germline V lookup: CDR1 SQVTM, CDR2 ANQGSEA. The CDR3 extends over 11 amino acids. V was clipped by 4 bases and J by 4 bases, with 7 bases between them. The CDR3 spells CSVVPVTEAFF. The CDR3 DNA is TGCAGCGTTGTTCCGGTCACTGAAGCTTTCTTT.

This clonotype was found a few times. The V and J genes are TRBV27 and TRBJ2-1, with a possible D match to TRBD1 (5 bases). V lost 10 bases and J 7 bases, leaving 14 bases between the germline ends. Germline lookup yields CDR1 MNHEY and CDR2 SMNVEV (reference sequence). The CDR3 covers 12 residues. CDR3 in amino acids: CATLKAGNEQFF. The CDR3 nucleotides are TGTGCCACCTTGAAAGCAGGGAATGAGCAGTTCTTC.

This clonotype appeared many times. The chain couples TRBV24-1 to TRBJ2-1; D is possibly TRBD1 (6 bases). With 4 bases removed from V and 0 bases from J, the gap between germline ends came to 18 bases. The CDR3 spans 18 residues. CDR1 is KGHDR and CDR2 is SFDVKD in the germline V gene. In nucleotides, the CDR3 is TGTGCCACCAGTGAACCGGCCGGACAGAAGAGCTCCTACAATGAGCAGTTCTTC. Translated, it gives CATSEPAGQKSSYNEQFF.

This clonotype was found many times. The chain employs TRBV20-1 and TRBJ2-7; the D gene is possibly TRBD2 (6 bases). The V end lost 1 base, the J end lost 3 bases, and 16 bases lay between the germline ends. Per the germline V gene, CDR1 is DFQATT and CDR2 is SNEGSKA (reference sequence). The length of the CDR3 is 15 residues. The CDR3 loop is CSARGDGTPHYEQYF. CDR3 DNA sequence: TGCAGTGCTAGAGGGGATGGGACTCCTCACTACGAGCAGTACTTC.

There are a few counts of this clonotype. In nucleotides, the CDR3 is TGTGCCAGCAGCAGAGATATCGGGGGAGGCACAGATACGCAGTATTTT. Translating gives CASSRDIGGGTDTQYF. The chain joins TRBV5-5 to TRBJ2-3, with D possibly being TRBD2 (6 bases). This CDR3 is built from 16 residues. Germline values: CDR1 SGHKS, CDR2 YYEKEE (reference sequence). Trimming stripped 4 bases from V and 1 base from J, with 16 bases between.

Many counts were recorded for this clonotype. The chain has TRBV15 and TRBJ1-4, with D maybe TRBD1 (6 bases). Trimming removed 0 bases from V and 8 bases from J, with 10 bases in between. CDR3 length: 14 amino acids. The germline V gene encodes CDR1 LNHNV and CDR2 YYDKDF (reference sequence). The CDR3 coding sequence is TGTGCCACCAGCAGAGATCACAGGGAGGAAAAACTGTTTTTT. It yields the protein CATSRDHREEKLFF.